This T cell receptor beta chain was captured by sequencing in a study of T-cell memory formation after mild COVID-19. Overall study findings and caveats: Mainly in CM and EM were contracting CD4+ clones; CD8+ were in EMRA. That cross-reactive memory joined was suggested by some responding clones appearing in pre-infection memory. Clones contracting across day 15 to 85 had a balanced CD4/CD8 profile; later expanding clones leaned CD4+.

With regard to this clonotype: What it binds is not known.

Germline loops: CDR1 MNHEY, CDR2 SVGAGI. Losses at the gene ends were 5 bases for V and 10 bases for J; bases not matched to a gene: 7. This CDR3 has 12 amino acids. MiXCR, applied by TCRdb to the 5' RACE reads, yields one record per CDR3 protein. This table holds 550,000 to 600,000 distinct CDR3 sequences, roughly 17% found once. This receptor was identified in an adult woman who had mild COVID-19 (a few samples of this study predate the infection). Cell type and time point are not known. The source material was PBMCs or a T cell subset sorted from them (not recorded which). The rearrangement uses TRBV6-5 and TRBJ2-5, with 7 bases lining up with TRBD2. DNA for the CDR3: TGTGCCAGCAGTCCCCTGGGAGGGAGCCAGTACTTC. This sequence encodes CASSPLGGSQYF.